A selection of T cell receptor beta chains follows, all from one sample in a study of T cells in localized non-small cell lung cancer. The data were produced by immunoSEQ multiplex PCR, yet TCRdb's version contains in-frame clones alone and is incomplete. Among around 54,000 clones, 86% were seen once, and the ten largest hold approximately 20%. The sample in question was peripheral blood, obtained before any cancer treatment. The source of these receptors is a male donor aged 60 or older with stage III squamous cell lung carcinoma. The CDR3 runs from the conserved cysteine through the conserved F or W. D genes are given only for firm matches. Only some rows state a clone size, as once, few, many or a class for expanded clones.

D	V	size	J	DNA	CDR3
NA	TRBV5-1	NA	TRBJ1-2	TGCGCCAGCAGCTTGGACGGGGGACGGAACTATGGCTACACCTTC	CASSLDGGRNYGYTF
TRBD1	TRBV29-1	NA	TRBJ2-3	TGCAGCGTTGAAAGGGGGCCAGATACGCAGTATTTT	CSVERGPDTQYF
NA	TRBV30	NA	TRBJ1-6	TGTGCCTGGAGTGTAGTAGCAGGGATGAATTCACCCCTCCACTTT	CAWSVVAGMNSPLHF
TRBD2	TRBV28	NA	TRBJ2-5	TGTGCCAGCAGTTCCTCCGGGACTAGCGGGGGAAGGGCCCAGTACTTC	CASSSSGTSGGRAQYF
TRBD2	TRBV6-1	NA	TRBJ2-1	TGTGCCAGCAGTGGGAGGGGCGGGAGATCCTACAATGAGCAGTTCTTC	CASSGRGGRSYNEQFF
TRBD2	TRBV7-9	few	TRBJ2-5	TGTGCCAGCAGCCCCCGTCAGCGGGGGGGCATTAGTGTCGAGACCCAGTACTTC	CASSPRQRGGISVETQYF
TRBD1	TRBV6-1	NA	TRBJ1-5	TGTGCCAGCAGTGAAGAGAAAGGAGGGGGCCCTAACGTACCCCAGCATTTT	CASSEEKGGGPNVPQHF
TRBD1	TRBV9	few	TRBJ1-1	TGTGCCAGCAGCCTTCTCGGGACAGGGAACACTGAAGCTTTCTTT	CASSLLGTGNTEAFF
TRBD1	TRBV7-9	NA	TRBJ1-1	TGTGCCAGCAGCTTATTGGGGCAGGGGGCAGGAAACACTGAAGCTTTCTTT	CASSLLGQGAGNTEAFF
NA	TRBV28	NA	TRBJ1-5	TGTGCCAGCAGTTTACCCTCCCTGCCAGCCTGGGGGAAGCCCCAGCATTTT	CASSLPSLPAWGKPQHF
NA	TRBV25-1	NA	TRBJ2-7	TGTGCCAGCAGTGAATTAAACGAGCAGTACTTC	CASSELNEQYF
NA	TRBV11-2	NA	TRBJ1-6	TGTGCCAGCAGCCGGGAGGGATTGCTTAATTCACCCCTCCACTTT	CASSREGLLNSPLHF
TRBD2	TRBV5-1	once	TRBJ2-5	TGCGCCAGCGCGGGGGGGGGTGCGGTCCCGCTCCAGTACTTC	CASAGGGAVPLQYF
TRBD2	TRBV9	NA	TRBJ2-1	TGTGCCAGCAGCGTAGACCTAGCGGGAGGGCCGAATGAGCAGTTCTTC	CASSVDLAGGPNEQFF
NA	TRBV10-2	NA	TRBJ2-1	TGCGCCAGCAGTGAGATAAGGCAGGCCTCGGGGAATGAGCAGTTCTTC	CASSEIRQASGNEQFF
NA	TRBV28	once	TRBJ2-5	TGTGCCAGCAGCCTCAGGGAGTACCAGTACTTC	CASSLREYQYF
NA	TRBV18	NA	TRBJ2-5	TGTGCCAGCTCACCACCGTCCCACTACCAAGAGACCCAGTACTTC	CASSPPSHYQETQYF
NA	TRBV6-6	NA	TRBJ2-3	TGTGCCAGCAGTTACTCTACGAGTCTGTATTTT	CASSYSTSLYF
NA	TRBV14	NA	TRBJ2-5	TGTGCCAGCAGCCAGCACCAGGGGTTGGTTACGGGGACCCAGTACTTC	CASSQHQGLVTGTQYF
NA	TRBV29-1	NA	TRBJ2-7	TGCAGCGTCGCAGGTTCGAGGGGGTTCTCCTACGAGCAGTACTTC	CSVAGSRGFSYEQYF
NA	TRBV5-4	NA	TRBJ2-2	TGTGCCAGCAGCGGGCGTTTCGGGGGCACCGGGGAGCTGTTTTTT	CASSGRFGGTGELFF
NA	TRBV5-1	NA	TRBJ2-1	TGCGCCAGCAGGGAGACGGGGGTTCCCTACAATGAGCAGTTCTTC	CASRETGVPYNEQFF
NA	TRBV7-9	NA	TRBJ2-7	TGTGCCAGCAGCTTAGTACCGGGAGCCGTCTACGAGCAGTACTTC	CASSLVPGAVYEQYF
NA	TRBV2	few	TRBJ2-1	TGTGCCAGCAGTGAAGATTGGGTAGGGGCGGGTGAGCAGTTCTTC	CASSEDWVGAGEQFF
TRBD2	TRBV6-6	NA	TRBJ2-7	TGTGCCAGCGACAGGAGCGGGAGTACGCACGAGCAGTACTTC	CASDRSGSTHEQYF
NA	TRBV5-1	NA	TRBJ1-6	TGCGCCAGCAGCTCAACTACCCTAGGCGGAGGCGCCCCCCACTTT	CASSSTTLGGGAPHF
NA	TRBV5-1	NA	TRBJ2-7	TGCGCCAGCAGCTTGGAAGGGCTTGGGGCCTACGAGCAGTACTTC	CASSLEGLGAYEQYF
NA	TRBV23-1	NA	TRBJ2-3	TGCGCCAGCAGTCAATCTTTCCGCCTTCATGGGGTTAGCACAGATACGCAGTATTTT	CASSQSFRLHGVSTDTQYF
NA	TRBV7-9	NA	TRBJ2-7	TGTGCCAGCAGCTTTTGGGCACAGGGCTACGAGCAGTACTTC	CASSFWAQGYEQYF
NA	TRBV27	NA	TRBJ2-6	TGTGCCAGCAGTTGGGGTTTCAGCAGCTCTGGGGCCAACGTCCTGACTTTC	CASSWGFSSSGANVLTF
NA	TRBV5-8	NA	TRBJ2-7	TGTGCCAGCAGCCCCGGACCCCAATCCTACGAGCAGTACTTC	CASSPGPQSYEQYF
NA	TRBV4-2	NA	TRBJ2-1	TGTGCCAGCAGCCAAGAGACTCAAGCCTCCTACAATGAGCAGTTCTTC	CASSQETQASYNEQFF
NA	TRBV27	NA	TRBJ1-6	TGTGCCAGCAGCCATCCCCCGGGGAGGGGGGCGAGTAATTCACCCCTCCACTTT	CASSHPPGRGASNSPLHF
NA	TRBV4-2	once	TRBJ2-7	TGTGCCAGCAGCCAAGACTTCCTAGCTTTCTACGAGCAGTACTTC	CASSQDFLAFYEQYF
TRBD2	TRBV9	NA	TRBJ2-3	TGTGCCAGCAGCGTAGGTAGCGGGGGATACTATACGCAGTATTTT	CASSVGSGGYYTQYF
NA	TRBV28	NA	TRBJ1-2	TGTGCCAGCAGTCCCCTCGGGGGTTCCTATGGCTACACCTTC	CASSPLGGSYGYTF
TRBD1	TRBV30	once	TRBJ2-7	TGTGCCTGGAGTACAGGGGGCTACGAGCAGTACTTC	CAWSTGGYEQYF
NA	TRBV19	few	TRBJ1-1	TGTGCCAGTAGTATAGCCATGAACACTGAAGCTTTCTTT	CASSIAMNTEAFF
NA	TRBV9	few	TRBJ1-6	TGTGCCAGCAGCGTGGACATATCCTATAATTCACCCCTCCACTTT	CASSVDISYNSPLHF
NA	TRBV7-2	once	TRBJ1-3	TGTGCCAGCCGGCGGGGAATTGCTGGAAACACCATATATTTT	CASRRGIAGNTIYF
NA	TRBV9	NA	TRBJ2-4	TGTGCCAGCAGCGTAGTTGGGGGCAGCAACATTCAGTACTTC	CASSVVGGSNIQYF
TRBD1	TRBV19	NA	TRBJ2-1	TGTGCCAGTAGTATGTCAGGGGGTTTGGTGGGCAATGAGCAGTTCTTC	CASSMSGGLVGNEQFF
TRBD2	TRBV29-1	medium-sized	TRBJ2-3	TGCAGCGTTTCCGGGACTAGCGGATATAGCACAGATACGCAGTATTTT	CSVSGTSGYSTDTQYF